These T cell receptor beta chains were read from a single sample in a study of blood T cell repertoires in COVID-19. The data were produced by immunoSEQ multiplex PCR, yet TCRdb's version contains in-frame clones alone and is incomplete. This sample carries fewer than 300,000 clones, approximately 92% of them seen once, and the ten largest clones take approximately 1.2%. The sequencing sample was made of PBMCs or T cells enriched from blood (not recorded which). The receptors were gathered from a woman in her thirties who had recovered from COVID-19. The CDR3 runs from the conserved cysteine through the conserved F or W. Each record gives: D gene, clone size, J gene, V gene, CDR3 DNA, CDR3 protein. D genes are given only for firm matches. Where a row states a size, it is once, few, many or the class of an expanded clone; other rows omit it.

TRBD1 | NA | TRBJ1-2 | TRBV5-1 | TGCGCCAGCAGCTTGGGCGACAGGGCTAACTATGGCTACACCTTC | CASSLGDRANYGYTF
NA | NA | TRBJ2-1 | TRBV7-2 | TGTGCCAGCAGCTTATATCAGGAGGAATCGCAGTTCTTC | CASSLYQEESQFF
TRBD2 | once | TRBJ2-7 | TRBV27 | TGTGCCAGCAGTTACTCTACGGGACTAGGAGGGTACGAGCAGTACTTC | CASSYSTGLGGYEQYF
NA | NA | TRBJ2-7 | TRBV29-1 | TGCAGCGTTGGGCGGGACTACGAGCAGTACTTC | CSVGRDYEQYF
NA | NA | TRBJ2-1 | TRBV5-1 | TGCGCCAGCAACCCAACAGGGATGGGAACAAATGAGCAGTTCTTC | CASNPTGMGTNEQFF
TRBD2 | NA | TRBJ2-1 | TRBV15 | TGTGCCACCAGCAGAGATCGCGTTAGCGGGAGTAACAATGAGCAGTTCTTC | CATSRDRVSGSNNEQFF
NA | once | TRBJ2-2 | TRBV25-1 | TGTGCCAGCAGTGGGCAGTCGAACACCGGGGAGCTGTTTTTT | CASSGQSNTGELFF
NA | NA | TRBJ1-5 | TRBV25-1 | TGTGCCAGCAGTGGGCCCCACGGGGGGGTCAATCAGCCCCAGCATTTT | CASSGPHGGVNQPQHF
NA | once | TRBJ1-2 | TRBV12-3/TRBV12-4 | TGTGCCAGCAGTTTAGTGCGGGGAATTGGCTACACCTTC | CASSLVRGIGYTF
TRBD1 | NA | TRBJ2-5 | TRBV7-9 | TGTGCCAGCGAACAGGGGCAAGAGACCCAGTACTTC | CASEQGQETQYF
NA | NA | TRBJ2-7 | TRBV2 | TGTGCCAGCAGAGTAGCGAAGGAGGGATCCTACGAGCAGTACTTC | CASRVAKEGSYEQYF
NA | NA | TRBJ2-1 | TRBV4-3 | TGCGCCAGCAGCCAAGACCTACAGGGATACAATGAGCAGTTCTTC | CASSQDLQGYNEQFF
TRBD1 | NA | TRBJ1-3 | TRBV19 | TGTGCCAGTAGTTTCCCTGGGACAGACGGAAACACCATATATTTT | CASSFPGTDGNTIYF
NA | NA | TRBJ2-7 | TRBV7-9 | TGTGCCAGCAGCTCTACTGACAGATACTACGAGCAGTACTTC | CASSSTDRYYEQYF
NA | NA | TRBJ1-1 | TRBV9 | TGTGCCAGCAGCGGGACAGAGGGGACTGAAGCTTTCTTT | CASSGTEGTEAFF
TRBD1 | NA | TRBJ1-1 | TRBV6-5 | TGTGCCAGCAGAGTTGGGACAGCCGGGAACACTGAAGCTTTCTTT | CASRVGTAGNTEAFF
NA | NA | TRBJ2-4 | TRBV27 | TGTGCCAGCTCGGGTCGACTAGCCAAAAACATTCAGTACTTC | CASSGRLAKNIQYF
NA | NA | TRBJ2-7 | TRBV3-1/TRBV3-2 | TGTGCCAGCAGCCAAGAGGGAAGGGGACACCGCTCCTACGAGCAGTACTTC | CASSQEGRGHRSYEQYF